This T cell receptor beta chain was sequenced during a study of Ad26.COV2.S vaccination and SARS-CoV-2 variants. Turning to the study itself: Into the muscle, Ad26.COV2.S was dosed once or twice, 56 days apart.

Measured with immunoSEQ multiplex PCR; TCRdb has only the in-frame clones, and not every one. The sample holds about 680,000 clones; approximately 88% are singletons and the top ten take about 1.5%. Germline CDR1 reads SEHNR; CDR2 reads FQNEAQ (reference sequence). This CDR3 is built from 11 residues. Described treatment: around 19 received Ad26.COV2.S at low or high dose, single or two shots; about 5 received placebo; per-sample allocation not given. All samples were drawn on day 63, counting from the first vaccine or placebo injection. To note about this clone: One end of the junction varies from germline; a read error may be responsible.

This TCR came from a person aged 18-60 years who received the Ad26.COV2.S COVID-19 vaccine or a placebo. The sample consisted of peripheral blood, taken in a trial of Ad26.COV2.S vaccine versus placebo. The chain uses TRBV7-9 and TRBJ2-3; 10 positions match TRBD2. CDR3 coding DNA: TGCGGACTAGCGGACACAGATACGCAGTATTTT. Protein: CGLADTDTQYF.